The rows below give T cell receptor beta chains drawn from one sample of a study of T cells in Graves' hyperthyroidism and ophthalmopathy. Each CDR3 protein gets one entry after TCRdb re-called the multiplex PCR reads with MiXCR. This repertoire shows some 250,000 distinct CDR3 sequences, just over 14% found once; its top ten account for roughly 15%. The sequenced sample was blood. These TCRs come from a woman between 35 and 50 years old with Graves' hyperthyroidism that later progressed to Graves' ophthalmopathy. Each CDR3 is given with its conserved first and last residue. The D gene is left open where the match is weak. Clone size appears in some rows only: once, few, many, or a class for an expanded clone.

V gene	CDR3 length	D gene	clone size	J gene	CDR3 protein	CDR3 DNA
TRBV20-1	15	NA	many	TRBJ2-1	CSARDRKTPIREQFF	TGCAGTGCTAGAGATCGGAAAACGCCCATAAGGGAGCAGTTCTTC
TRBV20-1	15	NA	many	TRBJ2-1	CSAYNRQRAPNEQFF	TGCAGTGCTTATAACAGGCAGCGGGCCCCCAATGAGCAGTTCTTC
TRBV27	15	NA	many	TRBJ1-3	CASSQAGVTGNTIYF	TGTGCCAGCAGTCAGGCAGGGGTGACTGGAAACACCATATATTTT
TRBV28	12	NA	many	TRBJ2-7	CASSFLGSEQYF	TGTGCCAGCAGTTTCCTAGGCTCCGAGCAGTACTTC
TRBV19	18	TRBD1	many	TRBJ1-5	CASSPILPGTGVNQPQHF	TGTGCCAGTAGTCCGATACTCCCGGGGACAGGGGTCAATCAGCCCCAGCATTTT
TRBV28	14	NA	many	TRBJ1-5	CASSARGYNQPQHF	TGTGCCAGCAGCGCAAGGGGGTACAATCAGCCCCAGCATTTT
TRBV30	14	NA	many	TRBJ2-7	CAGRRDPSSYEQYF	TGTGCCGGTCGCAGGGACCCTAGCTCCTACGAGCAGTACTTC
TRBV6-1	13	NA	many	TRBJ1-2	CASNEGAYDGYTF	TGTGCCAGCAACGAAGGGGCTTATGATGGCTACACCTTC
TRBV15	15	NA	many	TRBJ2-1	CATSRQTGANNEQFF	TGTGCCACCAGCAGACAAACCGGGGCCAACAATGAGCAGTTCTTC
TRBV27	17	TRBD2	many	TRBJ2-3	CASSLKLAGGTGDTQYF	TGTGCCAGCAGTTTGAAACTAGCGGGAGGGACGGGAGATACGCAGTATTTT
TRBV18	13	NA	many	TRBJ2-2	CASSRVDAGELFF	TGTGCCAGCTCACGGGTGGACGCCGGGGAGCTGTTTTTT
TRBV6-1	12	NA	few	TRBJ2-7	CASKTDAYEQYF	TGTGCCAGCAAAACCGACGCGTACGAGCAGTACTTC
TRBV19	11	NA	few	TRBJ1-2	CANSIWNGYTF	TGTGCCAATAGTATCTGGAATGGCTACACCTTC
TRBV20-1	13	TRBD1	NA	TRBJ2-1	CSATPDRVHEQFF	TGCAGTGCTACTCCGGACAGGGTTCACGAGCAGTTCTTC
TRBV27	16	NA	NA	TRBJ2-2	CASSLRLASNTGELFF	TGTGCCAGCAGTTTAAGGCTAGCGTCTAACACCGGGGAGCTGTTTTTT
TRBV4-1	15	NA	NA	TRBJ1-1	CASSYSSGSATEAFF	TGCGCCAGCAGCTACTCATCAGGGTCGGCCACTGAAGCTTTCTTT
TRBV11-3	15	NA	many	TRBJ1-5	CASTLIRDNNQPQHF	TGTGCCAGCACCTTAATACGGGACAACAATCAGCCCCAGCATTTT